The present TCR beta chain was sequenced within a study of blood T cell repertoires in COVID-19 (dated by TCRdb to the early 2020s). For the wider study: Samples covering the acute and convalescent phases of COVID-19 were provided by collaborators in the United States, Italy and Spain. Sample metadata almost always included a de-identified subject ID, COVID-19 status, age in years and sex. Subjects who had been exposed to COVID-19, were actively infected with it, or had recovered from it provided the deeply sampled blood TCRbeta repertoires that made up the dataset. A freely available public database, intended as a resource for researchers studying the immune response to SARS-CoV-2, is where the repertoires were released. Where available, HLA class I and class II types were taken from metadata supplied by the sample provider and were not determined by assay-based typing. The samples were drawn from two sources: the first 160 participants of the ongoing ImmuneRACE study, and 1,000 to 1,500 subjects contributed by 6 global collaborators. The material from the prospective study consisted of cDNA or gDNA derived from T cells, B-cell-depleted T cells, or PBMCs.

Results and caveats for the whole study, not just this receptor: How much clinical and demographic metadata was included differed by source and by participant, and the metadata was provided uncurated.

CDR1 and CDR2 were assigned from the germline V gene as MGHDK and SYGVNS. The V end loses 0 bases and the J end loses 5 bases, and a stretch of 7 bases separates them. CDR3 length: 13 amino acids, cysteine to phenylalanine. This entry keeps only the CDR3 DNA: 39 bases, framed from base 1. On this clone: Which antigen it targets is not known. No qualities accompany the bases; no much larger clone lies one base away.

TCRbeta CDR3 regions were amplified from genomic DNA by means of the immunoSEQ Assay, a bias-controlled multiplex PCR. Per the original workflow: The number of nucleated cells in each sample was estimated by amplification of reference gene primers within the assay. Sequence reads were collapsed and filtered to measure the absolute abundance of every unique TCRbeta CDR3 rearrangement. For each sample, productive Simpson clonality was calculated as the square root of Simpson's diversity index over productive rearrangements. TCRdb took this table from immuneACCESS and kept in-frame rearrangements with V and J called. Such tables lack part of the clones; where checked against another copy, unresolved V genes explain under half of the gap, and the rest is unexplained. The D gene and trimming were derived from the DNA, and the V and J assignments and clone size from that table. For this sample there are roughly 150,000 clones; more than 80% appear just once. The leading ten clones occupy around 16% of the sample.

Collaborating institutions collected whole blood in K2EDTA tubes following their own protocols. Collaborator samples were shipped for TCRbeta analysis as frozen whole blood, isolated PBMCs, or DNA extracted from either sample type. The TCR sequence derives from a woman aged 40-49 years with acute or convalescent COVID-19. Sequencing input: peripheral blood. The rearrangement combines TRBV25-1 with TRBJ1-1; D gene: possibly TRBD1, on 5 matching bases. The nucleotide sequence is given as TGTGCCAGCAGTGAATATCGGGGGACTGAAGCTTTCTTT. The encoded protein is CASSEYRGTEAFF.